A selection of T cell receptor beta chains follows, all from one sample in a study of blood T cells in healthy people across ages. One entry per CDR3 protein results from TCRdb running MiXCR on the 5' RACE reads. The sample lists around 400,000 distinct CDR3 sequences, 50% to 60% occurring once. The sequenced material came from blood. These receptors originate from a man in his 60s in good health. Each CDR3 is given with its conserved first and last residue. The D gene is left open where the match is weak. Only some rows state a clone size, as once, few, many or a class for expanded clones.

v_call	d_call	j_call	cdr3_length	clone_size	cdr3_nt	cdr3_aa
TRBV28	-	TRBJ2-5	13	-	TGTGCCAGCAGTACTACTCTTGGGGAGACCCAGTACTTC	CASSTTLGETQYF
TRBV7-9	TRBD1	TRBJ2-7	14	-	TGTGCCAGCAGCCCGGGGGACAGGGGTTACGAGCAGTACTTC	CASSPGDRGYEQYF
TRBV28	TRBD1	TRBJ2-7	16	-	TGTGCCAGCAGTTCCAAGGCGACAGGGGGCAGAGGGGAGCAGTACTTC	CASSSKATGGRGEQYF
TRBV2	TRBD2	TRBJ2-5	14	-	TGTGCCAGCGGACTAGCGAGAGGGGGGGAGACCCAGTACTTC	CASGLARGGETQYF
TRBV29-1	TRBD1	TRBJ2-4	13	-	TGCAGCGTTGTGAGGGGGCCAAAAAACATTCCGTACTTC	CSVVRGPKNIPYF
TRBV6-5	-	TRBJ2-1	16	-	TGTGCCAGCAGTTACTCTGTGGGGGAGGTGTACAATGAGCAGTTCTTC	CASSYSVGEVYNEQFF
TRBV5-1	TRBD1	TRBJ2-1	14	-	TGCGCCGGCCATGCTGGGGACAGATACAATGAGCAGTTCTTC	CAGHAGDRYNEQFF
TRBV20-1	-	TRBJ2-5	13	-	TGCAGTGCCCTAGAGAGGCAGAGAGAGACCCAGTACTTC	CSALERQRETQYF
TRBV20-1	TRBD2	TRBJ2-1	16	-	TGCAGTGCTAGAGCCCATAGCGGGGGGGCCTACAATGAGCAGTTCTTC	CSARAHSGGAYNEQFF
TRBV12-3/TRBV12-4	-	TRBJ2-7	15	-	TGTGCCAGCAGTTCCAGCAGGGACCGCCTCTACGAGCAGTACTTC	CASSSSRDRLYEQYF
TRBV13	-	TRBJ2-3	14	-	TGTGCCAGCAGCTTAGGGGAGGGAACAGATACGCAGTATTTT	CASSLGEGTDTQYF
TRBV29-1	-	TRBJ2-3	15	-	TGCAGCGTTGTCGAATGGGCTAGCGGCACAGATACGCAGTATTTT	CSVVEWASGTDTQYF
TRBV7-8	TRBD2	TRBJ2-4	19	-	TGTGCCAGCAGCTTGGGACTAGCGGGGGGCAGACTAGCCAAAAACATTCAGTACTTC	CASSLGLAGGRLAKNIQYF
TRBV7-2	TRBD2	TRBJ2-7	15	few	TGTGCCAGCAGCCGAGGGCGGGGGACCTCCTACGAGCAGTACTTC	CASSRGRGTSYEQYF
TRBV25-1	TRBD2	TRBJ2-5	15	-	TGTGCCACCCAAGGGACTAGCGGTATACAAGAGACCCAGTACTTC	CATQGTSGIQETQYF
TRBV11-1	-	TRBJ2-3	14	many	TGTGCCAGCAGCTTAACCGAGGGCACAGATACGCAGTATTTT	CASSLTEGTDTQYF
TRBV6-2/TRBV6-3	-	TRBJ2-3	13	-	TGTGCCAGCAGTCGCCAGGCCGGTCCTACGCAGTATTTT	CASSRQAGPTQYF
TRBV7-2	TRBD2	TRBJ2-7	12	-	TGTGCCACTTCAGAGGGAGGGTACGAGCAGTACTTC	CATSEGGYEQYF
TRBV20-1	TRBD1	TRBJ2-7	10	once	TGCAGTCAGGGGGACTACGAGCAGTACTTC	CSQGDYEQYF
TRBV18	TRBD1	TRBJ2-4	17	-	TGTGCCAGCTCACCACCGGTCACGACAGGGGAATCCAACATTCAGTACTTC	CASSPPVTTGESNIQYF
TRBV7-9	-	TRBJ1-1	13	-	TGTGCCAGCAGCCCAGACCCTGACACTGAAGCTTTCTTT	CASSPDPDTEAFF
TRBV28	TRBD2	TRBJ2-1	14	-	TGTGCCAGCATAGCGGGAGATTCCTACAATGAGCAGTTCTTC	CASIAGDSYNEQFF
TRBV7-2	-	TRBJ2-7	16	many	TGTGCCAGCAGCAATAGGGGGGGATCCGCGTCCTACGAGCAGTACTTC	CASSNRGGSASYEQYF
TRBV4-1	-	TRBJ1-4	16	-	TGCGCCAGCAGCCAATTAAGGGGGACAACTAATGAAAAACTGTTTTTT	CASSQLRGTTNEKLFF
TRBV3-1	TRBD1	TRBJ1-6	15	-	TGTGCCAGCAGCTTCCGGGACAGGGGGCACTCACCCCTCCACTTT	CASSFRDRGHSPLHF
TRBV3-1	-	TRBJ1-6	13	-	TGTGCCAGCAGCCACAAAAGGAATTCACCCCTCCACTTT	CASSHKRNSPLHF
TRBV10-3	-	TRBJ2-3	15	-	TGTGCCATCAGTGATAGTAGGCTCACGCCAGATACGCAGTATTTT	CAISDSRLTPDTQYF
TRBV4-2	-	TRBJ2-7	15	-	TGTGCCAGCAGCCACCGGACAGCGAACCCCTACGAGCAGTACTTC	CASSHRTANPYEQYF
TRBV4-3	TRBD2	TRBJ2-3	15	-	TGCGCCAGCAGCCAGAATCTAGCGGGAACAGATACGCAGTATTTT	CASSQNLAGTDTQYF
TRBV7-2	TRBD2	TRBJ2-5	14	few	TGTGCCAGCAGCGACCCCGGGGGGGTAGAGACCCAGTACTTC	CASSDPGGVETQYF
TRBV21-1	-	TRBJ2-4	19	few	TGTGCCAGCAGCAGACCCGGGACAGGGGATTTAATAGCCAAAAACATTCAGTACTTC	CASSRPGTGDLIAKNIQYF
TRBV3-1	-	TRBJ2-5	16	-	TGTGCCAGCAGCCAAGCGGCAGCCATGGTGGGGGAGACCCAGTACTTC	CASSQAAAMVGETQYF
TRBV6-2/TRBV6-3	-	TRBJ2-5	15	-	TGTGCCAGCAGTTACCCAATCGAGACTCTAGAGACCCAGTACTTC	CASSYPIETLETQYF
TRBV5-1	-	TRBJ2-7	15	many	TGCGCCAGCAGCCAGGACGGAAGCTCCTACAATGAGCAGTACTTC	CASSQDGSSYNEQYF
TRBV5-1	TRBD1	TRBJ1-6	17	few	TGCGCCAGCAGCTCAGCCGAGACAGGGAGGAGTAATTCACCCCTCCACTTT	CASSSAETGRSNSPLHF
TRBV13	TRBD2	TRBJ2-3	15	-	TGTGCCAGCAGCCCCCCGGGGGGGGTGACAGATACGCAGTATTTT	CASSPPGGVTDTQYF
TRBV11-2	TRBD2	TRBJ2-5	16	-	TGTGCCAGCAGCTTAGACTTTAGCGGGGGGCGAGAGACCCAGTACTTC	CASSLDFSGGRETQYF
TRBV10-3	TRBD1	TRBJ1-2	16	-	TGTGCCATCAGTGAGTCCGTAAGAGGACAGGGGAAGGGCTACACCTTC	CAISESVRGQGKGYTF
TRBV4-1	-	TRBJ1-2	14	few	TGCGCCAGCAGCCAGGTCCCCCCCAGCTATGGCTACACCTTC	CASSQVPPSYGYTF
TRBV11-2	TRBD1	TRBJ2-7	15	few	TGTGCCAGCAGCCTCATGACAGGGGTCTCCTACGAGCAGTACTTC	CASSLMTGVSYEQYF
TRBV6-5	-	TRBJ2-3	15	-	TGTGCCAGCAGTTACTACGGGCCCGGCACAGATACGCAGTATTTT	CASSYYGPGTDTQYF
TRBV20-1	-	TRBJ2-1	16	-	TGCAGTGCTAGGGCGGGGGCCGTAAGCTCCCCCAATGAGCAGTTCTTC	CSARAGAVSSPNEQFF
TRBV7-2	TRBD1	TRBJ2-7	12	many	TGTGCCAGCAGCCCCGGGACAGTCGAGCAGTACTTC	CASSPGTVEQYF
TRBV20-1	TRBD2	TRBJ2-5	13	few	TGCAGTGCCATAGGGACTATTAAGAGGACCCAGTACTTC	CSAIGTIKRTQYF
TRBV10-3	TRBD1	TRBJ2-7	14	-	TGTGCCATCAGGGGGACAGGGGCGATCTACGAGCAGTACTTC	CAIRGTGAIYEQYF
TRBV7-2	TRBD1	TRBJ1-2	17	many	TGTGCCAGCAGCTCCGTTGCCGGGACAGAAGCTAACTATGGCTACACCTTC	CASSSVAGTEANYGYTF
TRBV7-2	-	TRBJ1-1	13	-	TGTGCCAGCAGCTTCCAGGATTTAACTGAAGCTTTCTTT	CASSFQDLTEAFF
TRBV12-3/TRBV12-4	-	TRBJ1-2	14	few	TGTGCCAGCACCGCCGACGGGGATCCCGGTGGCTACACCTTC	CASTADGDPGGYTF
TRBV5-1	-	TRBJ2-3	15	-	TGCGCCAGCAGTGGAAAGGGGATGAGAACAGATACGCAGTATTTT	CASSGKGMRTDTQYF
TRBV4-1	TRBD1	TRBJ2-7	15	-	TGCGCCAGCAGCCAACCCCGGGACAGAAAATACGAGCAGTACTTC	CASSQPRDRKYEQYF
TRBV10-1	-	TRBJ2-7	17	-	TGCGCCAGCAGTGAGGGGGTAGGACGGCAACCTTCCTACGAGCAGTACTTC	CASSEGVGRQPSYEQYF
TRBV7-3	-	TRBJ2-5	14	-	TGTGCCAGCAACCGCCGACTAGGAAACAATGAGCAGTACTTC	CASNRRLGNNEQYF
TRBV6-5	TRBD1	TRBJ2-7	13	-	TGTGCCGGTGCGAGGGACAGGTTATCCGAGCAGTACTTC	CAGARDRLSEQYF
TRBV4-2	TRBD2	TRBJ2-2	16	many	TGTGCCAGCAGCCGGCCGGCTGCGGGAGGCACCGGGGAGCTGTTTTTT	CASSRPAAGGTGELFF
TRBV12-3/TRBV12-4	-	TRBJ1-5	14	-	TGTGCCAGCACCGACAACTATAGCAATCAGCCCCAGCATTTT	CASTDNYSNQPQHF
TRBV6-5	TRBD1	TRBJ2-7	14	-	TGTGCCAGCAGCACCCCGGGACAGATTTACGAGCAGTACTTC	CASSTPGQIYEQYF
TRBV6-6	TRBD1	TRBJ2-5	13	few	TGTGCCACCCAGGGGGACAGGGAATGGACCCAGTACTTC	CATQGDREWTQYF
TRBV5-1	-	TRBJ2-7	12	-	TGCGCCAGCAGGTCCAACTCCTACGAGCAGTACTTC	CASRSNSYEQYF
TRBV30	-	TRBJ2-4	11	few	TGTGCCTGGAACAGGGAAAACATTCAGTACTTC	CAWNRENIQYF